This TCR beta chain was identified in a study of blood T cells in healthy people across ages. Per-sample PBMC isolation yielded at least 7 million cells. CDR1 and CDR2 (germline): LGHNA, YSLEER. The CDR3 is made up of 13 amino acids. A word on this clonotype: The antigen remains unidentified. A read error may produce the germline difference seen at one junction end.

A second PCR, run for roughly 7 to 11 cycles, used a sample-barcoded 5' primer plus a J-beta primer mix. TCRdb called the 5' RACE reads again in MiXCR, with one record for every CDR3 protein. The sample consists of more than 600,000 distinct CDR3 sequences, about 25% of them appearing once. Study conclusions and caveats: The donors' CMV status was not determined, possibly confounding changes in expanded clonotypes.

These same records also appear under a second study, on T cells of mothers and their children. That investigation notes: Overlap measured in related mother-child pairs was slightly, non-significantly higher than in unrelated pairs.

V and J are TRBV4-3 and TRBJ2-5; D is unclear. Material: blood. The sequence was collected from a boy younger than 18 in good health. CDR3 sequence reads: CASGQVVGETQYF. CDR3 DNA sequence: TGCGCCAGCGGCCAAGTTGTGGGCGAGACCCAGTACTTC.